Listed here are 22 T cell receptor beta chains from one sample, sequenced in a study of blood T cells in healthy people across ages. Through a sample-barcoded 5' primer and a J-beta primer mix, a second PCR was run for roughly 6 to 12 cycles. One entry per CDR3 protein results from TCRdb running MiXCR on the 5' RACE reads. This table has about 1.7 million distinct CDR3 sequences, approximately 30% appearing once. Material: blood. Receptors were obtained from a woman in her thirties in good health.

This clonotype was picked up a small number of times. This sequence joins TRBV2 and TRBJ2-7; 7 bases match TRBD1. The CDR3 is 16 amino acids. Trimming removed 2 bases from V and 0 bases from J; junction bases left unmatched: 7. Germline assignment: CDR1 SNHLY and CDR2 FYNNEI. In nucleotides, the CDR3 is TGTGCCAGCAGTGAAATGGGACAGTCCTACTCCTACGAGCAGTACTTC. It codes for CASSEMGQSYSYEQYF.

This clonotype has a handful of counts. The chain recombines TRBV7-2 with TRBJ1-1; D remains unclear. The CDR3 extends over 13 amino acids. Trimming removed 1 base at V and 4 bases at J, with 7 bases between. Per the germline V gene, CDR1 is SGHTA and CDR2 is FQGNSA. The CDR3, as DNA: TGTGCCAGCAGCTTAGGTTTCGGCACTGAAGCTTTCTTT. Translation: CASSLGFGTEAFF.

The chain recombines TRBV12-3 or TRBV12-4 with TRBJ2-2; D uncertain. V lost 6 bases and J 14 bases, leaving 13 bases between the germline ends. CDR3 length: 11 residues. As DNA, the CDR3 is TGTGCCAGCAGCTCGGGCCCAGGACTGTTTTTT. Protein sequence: CASSSGPGLFF.

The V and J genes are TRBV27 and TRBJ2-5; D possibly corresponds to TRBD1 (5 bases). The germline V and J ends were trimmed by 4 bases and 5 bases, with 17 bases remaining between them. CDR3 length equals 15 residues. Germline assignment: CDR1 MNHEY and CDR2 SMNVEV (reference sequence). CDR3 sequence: CASSSWTRVSETQYF. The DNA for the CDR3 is TGTGCCAGCAGTTCTTGGACAAGAGTGAGCGAGACCCAGTACTTC.

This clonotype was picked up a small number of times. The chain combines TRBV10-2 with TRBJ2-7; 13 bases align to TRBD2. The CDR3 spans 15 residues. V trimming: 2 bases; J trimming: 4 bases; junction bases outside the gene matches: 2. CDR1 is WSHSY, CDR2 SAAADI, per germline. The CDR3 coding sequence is TGCGCCAGCAGTGAGGGACTAGCGGGAGAATACGAGCAGTACTTC. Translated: CASSEGLAGEYEQYF.

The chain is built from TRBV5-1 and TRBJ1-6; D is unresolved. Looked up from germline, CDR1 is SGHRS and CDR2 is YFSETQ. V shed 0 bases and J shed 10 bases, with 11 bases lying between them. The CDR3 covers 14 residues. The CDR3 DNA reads TGCGCCAGCAGCTTGGGAAGGATTGGGTCACCCCTCCACTTT. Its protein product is CASSLGRIGSPLHF.

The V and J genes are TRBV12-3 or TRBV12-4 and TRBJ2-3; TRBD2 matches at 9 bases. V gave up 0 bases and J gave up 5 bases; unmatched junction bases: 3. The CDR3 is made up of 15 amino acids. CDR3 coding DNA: TGTGCCAGCAGTTTAGCTAGCGGGGGCGGAGATACGCAGTATTTT. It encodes CASSLASGGGDTQYF.

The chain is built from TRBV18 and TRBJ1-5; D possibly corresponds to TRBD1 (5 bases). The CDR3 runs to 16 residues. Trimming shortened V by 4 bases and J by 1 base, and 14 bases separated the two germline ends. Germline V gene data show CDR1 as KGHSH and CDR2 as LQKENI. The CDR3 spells CASSLAWGKSNQPQHF. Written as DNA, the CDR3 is TGTGCCAGCTCACTTGCGTGGGGGAAAAGCAATCAGCCCCAGCATTTT.

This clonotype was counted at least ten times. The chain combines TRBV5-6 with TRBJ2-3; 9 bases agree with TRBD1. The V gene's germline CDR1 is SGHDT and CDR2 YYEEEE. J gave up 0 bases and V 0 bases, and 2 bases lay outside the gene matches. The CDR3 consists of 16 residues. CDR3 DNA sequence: TGTGCCAGCAGCTTGGGGACAGGGGTTAGCACAGATACGCAGTATTTT. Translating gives CASSLGTGVSTDTQYF. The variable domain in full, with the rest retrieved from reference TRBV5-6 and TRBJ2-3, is DAGVTQSPTHLIKTRGQQVTLRCSPKSGHDTVSWYQQALGQGPQFIFQYYEEEERQRGNFPDRFSGHQFPNYSSELNVNALLLGDSALYLCASSLGTGVSTDTQYFGPGTRLTVL.

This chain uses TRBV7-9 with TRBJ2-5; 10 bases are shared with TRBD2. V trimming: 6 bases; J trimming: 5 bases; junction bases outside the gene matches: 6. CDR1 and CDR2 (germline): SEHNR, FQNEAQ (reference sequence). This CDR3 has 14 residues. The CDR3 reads CASRTASGGETQYF. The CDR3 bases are TGTGCCAGCAGAACGGCTAGCGGGGGTGAGACCCAGTACTTC.

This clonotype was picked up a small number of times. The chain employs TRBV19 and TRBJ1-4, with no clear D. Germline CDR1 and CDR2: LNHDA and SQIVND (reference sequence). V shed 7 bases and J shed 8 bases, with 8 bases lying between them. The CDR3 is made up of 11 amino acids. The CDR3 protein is CASKFAEKLFF. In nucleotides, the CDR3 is TGTGCCAGTAAATTTGCCGAAAAACTGTTTTTT.

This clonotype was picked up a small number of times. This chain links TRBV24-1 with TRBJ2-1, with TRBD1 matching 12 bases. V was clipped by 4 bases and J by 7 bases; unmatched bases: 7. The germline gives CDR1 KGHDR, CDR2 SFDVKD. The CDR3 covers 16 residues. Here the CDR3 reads CATSEAGQGARNEQFF. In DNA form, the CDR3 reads TGTGCCACCAGTGAGGCGGGACAGGGGGCGCGAAATGAGCAGTTCTTC.

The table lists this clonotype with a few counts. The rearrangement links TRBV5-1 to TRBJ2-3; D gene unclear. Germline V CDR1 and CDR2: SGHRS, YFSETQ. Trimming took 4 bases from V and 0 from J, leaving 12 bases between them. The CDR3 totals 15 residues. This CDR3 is CASSPEPFSTDTQYF. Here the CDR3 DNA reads TGCGCCAGCAGCCCAGAACCGTTTAGCACAGATACGCAGTATTTT. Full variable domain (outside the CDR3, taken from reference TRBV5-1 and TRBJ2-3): KAGVTQTPRYLIKTRGQQVTLSCSPISGHRSVSWYQQTPGQGLQFLFEYFSETQRNKGNFPGRFSGRQFSNSRSEMNVSTLELGDSALYLCASSPEPFSTDTQYFGPGTRLTVL.

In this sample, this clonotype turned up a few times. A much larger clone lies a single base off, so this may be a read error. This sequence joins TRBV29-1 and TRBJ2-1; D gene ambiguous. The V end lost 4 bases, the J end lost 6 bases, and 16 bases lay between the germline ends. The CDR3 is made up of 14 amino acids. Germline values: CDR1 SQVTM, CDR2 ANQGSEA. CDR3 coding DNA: TGCAGCGTTGTTTTAAGTGTCGGATCCAATGAGCAGTTCTTC. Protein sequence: CSVVLSVGSNEQFF.

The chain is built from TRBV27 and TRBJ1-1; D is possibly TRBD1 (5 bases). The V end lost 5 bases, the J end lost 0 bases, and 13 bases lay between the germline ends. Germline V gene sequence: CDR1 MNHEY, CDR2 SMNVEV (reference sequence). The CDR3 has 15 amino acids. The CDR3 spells CASSAGAAVNTEAFF. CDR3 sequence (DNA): TGTGCCAGCAGTGCCGGGGCGGCAGTGAACACTGAAGCTTTCTTT.

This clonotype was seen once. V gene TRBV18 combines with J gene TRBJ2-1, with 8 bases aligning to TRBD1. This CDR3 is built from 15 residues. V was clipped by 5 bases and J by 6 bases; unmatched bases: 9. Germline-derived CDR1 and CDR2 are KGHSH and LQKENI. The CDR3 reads CASSSTGGGLNEQFF. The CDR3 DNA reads TGTGCCAGCTCATCCACAGGGGGAGGCCTCAATGAGCAGTTCTTC.

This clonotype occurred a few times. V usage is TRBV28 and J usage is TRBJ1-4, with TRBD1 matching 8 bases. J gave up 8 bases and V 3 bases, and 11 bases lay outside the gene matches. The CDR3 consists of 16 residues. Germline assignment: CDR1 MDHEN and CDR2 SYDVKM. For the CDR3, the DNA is TGTGCCAGCAGTTTTGGCGGAGGGACAGGAGCGGAAAAACTGTTTTTT. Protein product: CASSFGGGTGAEKLFF.

CDR3 sequence (DNA): TGTGCCTGGGGGGGACTAGCGGGATCAGGGACCCAGTACTTC. Protein: CAWGGLAGSGTQYF. The V gene is TRBV10-3, the J gene TRBJ2-5; TRBD2 aligns across 13 bases. The trim removed 11 bases at V and 7 bases at J, leaving 10 bases unmatched. Germline assignment: CDR1 ENHRY and CDR2 SYGVKD. The CDR3 loop spans 14 amino acids.

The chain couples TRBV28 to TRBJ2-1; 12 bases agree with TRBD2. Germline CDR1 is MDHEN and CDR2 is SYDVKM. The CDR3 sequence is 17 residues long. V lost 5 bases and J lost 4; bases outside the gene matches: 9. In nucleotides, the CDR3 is TGTGCCAGCAGTCCCAAACCGGGACTAGCGGGTTACAATGAGCAGTTCTTC. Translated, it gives CASSPKPGLAGYNEQFF. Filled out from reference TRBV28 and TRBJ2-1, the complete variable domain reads DVKVTQSSRYLVKRTGEKVFLECVQDMDHENMFWYRQDPGLGLRLIYFSYDVKMKEKGDIPEGYSVSREKKERFSLILESASTNQTSMYLCASSPKPGLAGYNEQFFGPGTRLTVL.

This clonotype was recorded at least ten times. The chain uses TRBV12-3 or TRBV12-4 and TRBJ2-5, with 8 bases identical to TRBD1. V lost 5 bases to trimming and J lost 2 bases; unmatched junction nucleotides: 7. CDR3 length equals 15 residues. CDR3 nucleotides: TGTGCCAGCAGTGGGGTCACAGGGGGACAAGAGACCCAGTACTTC. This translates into CASSGVTGGQETQYF.

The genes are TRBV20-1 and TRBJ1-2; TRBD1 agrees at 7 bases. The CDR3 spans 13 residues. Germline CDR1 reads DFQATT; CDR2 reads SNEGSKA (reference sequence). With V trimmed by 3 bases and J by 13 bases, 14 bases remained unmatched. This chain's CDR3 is CSARGGGGPGRTF. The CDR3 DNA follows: TGCAGTGCTAGGGGAGGGGGCGGCCCGGGCCGCACCTTC.

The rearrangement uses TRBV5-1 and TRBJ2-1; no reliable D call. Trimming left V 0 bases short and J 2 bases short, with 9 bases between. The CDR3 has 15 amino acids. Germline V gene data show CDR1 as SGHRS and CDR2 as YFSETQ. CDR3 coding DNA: TGCGCCAGCAGCTTGGCCGCACTCACCTACAATGAGCAGTTCTTC. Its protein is CASSLAALTYNEQFF.